A single sample gave rise to the 26 T cell receptor beta chains below, sequenced in a study of T cells after yellow fever vaccination. One entry per CDR3 protein, called by TCRdb with MiXCR from the 5' RACE reads. Of 150,000 to 200,000 distinct CDR3 sequences listed, approximately 11% are singletons. The sequences come from CD8+ T cells sorted from PBMCs, collected 15 days after the yellow fever booster vaccination. These TCRs come from a man younger than 35 who received the YFV17D yellow fever vaccine.

This clonotype appeared many times. The rearrangement joins TRBV6-4 to TRBJ2-3, with D perhaps TRBD1 (6 bases). V was clipped by 2 bases and J by 1 base, with 13 bases between them. The CDR3 has 16 amino acids. Germline lookup yields CDR1 MRHNA and CDR2 SNTAGT. CDR3 in DNA: TGTGCCAGCAGTGACAAAACAGGGAGCGGCACAGATACGCAGTATTTT. As protein: CASSDKTGSGTDTQYF.

The chain links TRBV7-9 to TRBJ1-5; D is uncertain. V was trimmed by 5 bases and J by 3 bases, leaving 5 bases between them. The CDR3 sequence is 12 residues long. Germline lookup yields CDR1 SEHNR and CDR2 FQNEAQ (reference sequence). The CDR3 DNA is TGTGCCAGCAGCCTTTACAATCAGCCCCAGCATTTT. The encoded protein is CASSLYNQPQHF.

Only a few counts were recorded for this clonotype. The chain combines TRBV12-5 with TRBJ1-1, with TRBD1 identical over 7 bases. Germline V gives CDR1 LGHNT, CDR2 FRNRAP. Losses at the gene ends were 5 bases for V and 0 bases for J; bases not matched to a gene: 6. This CDR3 region has 15 residues. Here the CDR3 DNA reads TGTGCTAGTGGTCCCTCGACAGGGATGAACACTGAAGCTTTCTTT. It codes for CASGPSTGMNTEAFF. The full variable domain, completed using reference TRBV12-5 and TRBJ1-1, is DARVTQTPRHKVTEMGQEVTMRCQPILGHNTVFWYRQTMMQGLELLAYFRNRAPLDDSGMPKDRFSAEMPDATLATLKIQPSEPRDSAVYFCASGPSTGMNTEAFFGQGTRLTVV.

A few counts support this clonotype. CDR3 nucleotide sequence: TGTGCCATCAGGGGACCCAGCGCGAACACCGGGGAGCTGTTTTTT. This gives the protein CAIRGPSANTGELFF. This rearrangement joins TRBV10-3 to TRBJ2-2; D may correspond to TRBD1 or TRBD2 (5 bases each). CDR1 ENHRY and CDR2 SYGVKD come from the germline V gene. The CDR3 extends over 15 amino acids. Between the trimmed V and J ends, which lost 6 bases and 0 bases, there was a span of 11 bases.

This clonotype has only a few counts. V gene TRBV7-8 combines with J gene TRBJ2-5; D is unclear. The CDR3 has 13 residues. Germline V gene lookup returns CDR1 SGHVS and CDR2 FQNEAQ. The V gene lost 6 bases and the J gene lost 2 bases, with 10 bases spanning the gap. In DNA form, the CDR3 reads TGTGCCAGCAGGCTCGCGGCTCAAGAGACCCAGTACTTC. It encodes CASRLAAQETQYF.

The chain combines TRBV2 with TRBJ1-6; maybe TRBD1 (6 bases). Trimming removed 7 bases from V and 3 bases from J, with 16 bases in between. The germline CDR1 and CDR2 sequences are SNHLY and FYNNEI. The CDR3 totals 16 residues. The CDR3, as DNA: TGTGCCAGCATGGATCAGGGGTTTGGCTATAATTCACCCCTCCACTTT. Its translation: CASMDQGFGYNSPLHF.

V is TRBV7-2 and J is TRBJ2-1; TRBD2 is a possible D gene (5 bases). V was pared by 5 bases and J by 8 bases, with 7 bases between. The CDR3 is made up of 11 amino acids. Germline CDR1 reads SGHTA; CDR2 reads FQGNSA. DNA of the CDR3: TGTGCCAGCAGCCGGGGATATGAGCAGTTCTTC. Translation: CASSRGYEQFF.

V is TRBV11-1 and J is TRBJ1-6; D uncertain. Trimming left V 5 bases short and J 3 bases short, with 11 bases between. The CDR3 extends over 15 amino acids. Germline V gives CDR1 SGHAT, CDR2 FQDESV (reference sequence). CDR3 nucleotide sequence: TGTGCCAGCAGCCCGGGTGGCCTCTATAATTCACCCCTCCACTTT. This codes for CASSPGGLYNSPLHF. The variable domain in full, with the rest retrieved from reference TRBV11-1 and TRBJ1-6, is EAEVAQSPRYKITEKSQAVAFWCDPISGHATLYWYRQILGQGPELLVQFQDESVVDDSQLPKDRFSAERLKGVDSTLKIQPAELGDSAMYLCASSPGGLYNSPLHFGNGTRLTVT.

The chain combines TRBV19 with TRBJ2-2; TRBD1 matches 8 bases. This CDR3 has 14 residues. Germline CDR1 is LNHDA and CDR2 is SQIVND (reference sequence). V lost 11 bases, J lost 7 bases, and 12 bases stayed unmatched. The CDR3 DNA is TGTGCCTCCTCAGGACAGGGATGGGGCGGGGAGCTGTTTTTT. Translating gives CASSGQGWGGELFF.

This clonotype was detected a few times. This chain connects TRBV4-3 to TRBJ1-2; no clear D gene. The V gene's germline CDR1 is LGHNA and CDR2 YSLEER. Trimming pared 0 bases from V and 4 bases from J, leaving 6 bases between. The CDR3 sequence is 13 residues long. The CDR3 spells CASSQEVLYGYTF. The CDR3 DNA reads as TGCGCCAGCAGCCAAGAGGTGCTCTATGGCTACACCTTC.

The chain links TRBV7-9 to TRBJ1-1; maybe TRBD1 (6 bases). V lost 1 base and J 4 bases, leaving 10 bases between the germline ends. CDR3 length: 14 amino acids. Germline lookup yields CDR1 SEHNR and CDR2 FQNEAQ (reference sequence). CDR3 region: CASSLVVRGTEAFF. CDR3 DNA: TGTGCCAGCAGCTTAGTTGTCAGGGGCACTGAAGCTTTCTTT.

The CDR3: CASSHILAGDTQYF. CDR3 nucleotides: TGTGCCAGCAGCCATATCCTCGCGGGAGATACGCAGTATTTT. This sequence joins TRBV13 and TRBJ2-3, with D perhaps TRBD2 (5 bases). Trimming cost V 5 bases and J 5 bases, with 14 bases left between them. The CDR3 has 14 amino acids. Germline assignment: CDR1 PRHDT and CDR2 FYEKMQ (reference sequence).

The chain recombines TRBV11-2 with TRBJ2-1; 11 bases map to TRBD2. In germline, CDR1 is SGHAT, CDR2 FQNNGV. J lost 3 bases, V lost 3 bases, and 1 base had no gene match. This CDR3 is built from 15 residues. CDR3 amino acids: CASSLTSGDYNEQFF. The DNA of the CDR3 is TGTGCCAGCAGCTTGACTAGCGGGGACTACAATGAGCAGTTCTTC.

This chain uses TRBV27 with TRBJ2-7, with 9 nucleotides matching TRBD1. The CDR3 runs 12 residues. V lost 10 bases and J lost 1; bases outside the gene matches: 2. CDR1 and CDR2 from the germline V gene are MNHEY and SMNVEV (reference sequence). The CDR3 DNA reads TGTGCCACCGGACAGGGGTCCTACGAGCAGTACTTC. Protein: CATGQGSYEQYF.

This clonotype was counted only a few times. The chain is built from TRBV6-5 and TRBJ1-1; 8 nucleotides line up with TRBD1. Germline trimming cut 6 bases from V and 1 base from J; bases unmatched to any gene: 4. This CDR3 comprises 14 residues. Per the germline V gene, CDR1 is MNHEY and CDR2 is SVGAGI. CDR3 amino acids: CASRRDRGNTEAFF. The CDR3 region has the DNA TGTGCCAGCAGGCGCGACAGGGGGAACACTGAAGCTTTCTTT.

The V and J genes are TRBV7-6 and TRBJ1-6; 8 nucleotides align to TRBD1. The CDR3 totals 15 residues. The V gene end was trimmed by 4 bases and the J gene end by 8 bases; junction bases not matched to a gene: 7. Germline V gene lookup returns CDR1 SGHVS and CDR2 FNYEAQ. This CDR3 is CASSSPQGAYSPLHF. The CDR3 DNA follows: TGTGCCAGCAGCTCCCCCCAGGGGGCTTATTCACCCCTCCACTTT.

The chain uses TRBV3-1 and TRBJ2-3; 9 nucleotides line up with TRBD2. From germline, CDR1 is LGHDT and CDR2 YNNKEL (reference sequence). The V and J ends lost 3 bases and 4 bases, in that order; junction bases with no gene match: 5. This CDR3 has 15 amino acids. CDR3 bases: TGTGCCAGCAGCCACCTCACTAGCGGGTCAGATACGCAGTATTTT. This sequence encodes CASSHLTSGSDTQYF.

The chain combines TRBV7-2 with TRBJ2-5, with TRBD2 matching 15 bases. The CDR3 is made up of 17 amino acids. Losses at the gene ends were 4 bases for V and 5 bases for J; bases not matched to a gene: 8. Germline lookup yields CDR1 SGHTA and CDR2 FQGNSA. The CDR3 protein is CASSSFGTSGGTETQYF. For the CDR3, the DNA is TGTGCCAGCAGCTCCTTCGGGACTAGCGGGGGGACGGAGACCCAGTACTTC.

This clonotype was counted at least ten times. V usage is TRBV27 and J usage is TRBJ1-2; 7 nucleotides line up with TRBD1. Germline CDR1 and CDR2: MNHEY and SMNVEV (reference sequence). The CDR3 length is 13 residues. V was pared by 5 bases and J by 8 bases, with 8 bases of the junction left unmatched. DNA for the CDR3: TGTGCCAGCAGTACGCTCAGGGGGGACGGCTACACCTTC. As protein: CASSTLRGDGYTF.

This chain links TRBV7-9 with TRBJ1-1; D is uncertain. The ends were cut back, 5 bases at V and 6 bases at J, with 13 bases in the middle. The CDR3 extends over 13 amino acids. Germline CDR1 is SEHNR and CDR2 is FQNEAQ (reference sequence). CDR3 in amino acids: CASSVTVAAEAFF. The CDR3 DNA is TGTGCCAGCAGCGTAACCGTGGCGGCTGAAGCTTTCTTT.

The chain carries TRBV15 and TRBJ1-2; D call uncertain. From germline, CDR1 is LNHNV and CDR2 YYDKDF (reference sequence). V shed 0 bases and J shed 4 bases, with 9 bases lying between them. This CDR3 is 14 amino acids long. The CDR3 spells CATSRDRTSYGYTF. CDR3 DNA sequence: TGTGCCACCAGCAGAGATAGGACGAGCTATGGCTACACCTTC.

This chain links TRBV5-1 with TRBJ1-1; the match to TRBD1 covers 11 bases. The CDR3 totals 14 residues. The V segment lost 4 bases and the J segment 7 bases; nucleotides outside the gene matches: 6. Germline V gene lookup returns CDR1 SGHRS and CDR2 YFSETQ. The CDR3: CASSTGQGADEAFF. The CDR3 DNA follows: TGCGCCAGCAGCACCGGACAGGGGGCGGATGAAGCTTTCTTT.

The rearrangement joins TRBV4-2 to TRBJ1-5; the match to TRBD1 covers 8 bases. V shed 0 bases, J shed 6 bases, and the junction held 16 bases outside the gene matches. This CDR3 comprises 19 residues. Per the germline V gene, CDR1 is LGHNA and CDR2 is YNFKEQ. This CDR3 is CASSQDVTGDFVYIQPQHF. The DNA of the CDR3 is TGTGCCAGCAGCCAAGATGTGACAGGGGATTTTGTATACATTCAGCCCCAGCATTTT.

The genes are TRBV5-1 and TRBJ2-7, with 7 bases matching TRBD1. Germline V gene data show CDR1 as SGHRS and CDR2 as YFSETQ. Trimming at V came to 0 bases and at J to 2 bases, leaving 11 bases not matched to a gene. This CDR3 spans 17 amino acids. The CDR3 DNA sequence: TGCGCCAGCAGCTTGGGGGTTGGTGGGACAGACACCTACGAGCAGTACTTC. It is translated as CASSLGVGGTDTYEQYF.

In this sample, this clonotype turned up many times. The chain recombines TRBV3-1 with TRBJ2-7; D is uncertain. V lost 3 bases and J 0 bases, leaving 3 bases between the germline ends. The CDR3 covers 12 residues. Germline values: CDR1 LGHDT, CDR2 YNNKEL (reference sequence). The CDR3 loop is CASSQDSYEQYF. The CDR3 DNA sequence: TGTGCCAGCAGCCAGGACTCCTACGAGCAGTACTTC.

This clonotype has a count of ten or more. This chain uses TRBV12-3 or TRBV12-4 with TRBJ2-1, with 10 bases aligning to TRBD1. V gave up 3 bases and J gave up 8 bases; unmatched junction bases: 7. The CDR3 has 15 residues. This CDR3 is CASSFSGTGVYEQFF. The CDR3 region has the DNA TGTGCCAGCAGTTTTAGCGGGACAGGGGTTTATGAGCAGTTCTTC.